What follows are 15 T cell receptor beta chains derived from one specimen sequenced in a study of shared clonotypes between healthy human individuals (dated by TCRdb to 2018 to 2021). The library was made by the immunoSEQ multiplex PCR assay. What TCRdb holds here is the immuneACCESS table cut down to in-frame rearrangements. Part of the clones is not present; checked against another copy, under half of the missing clones reflect an unresolved V gene, and the others are unexplained. The sample has approximately 640,000 clones on record, 60% to 80% of them singletons. Of the sample, 1.5% to 2% falls within the top ten clones. Sequencing was carried out using memory CD4+ T cells sorted from blood. The sample's cell subset or site label, in plain terms: CD45RA-negative fraction. Receptors originate from a woman in her 30s in good health.

This chain uses TRBV18 with TRBJ2-7; no definite D call. CDR3 size: 12 residues. V lost 3 bases to trimming and J lost 4 bases, with 7 bases between them. Germline values: CDR1 KGHSH, CDR2 LQKENI. The DNA for the CDR3 is TGTGCCAGCTCACCCTCATATTACGAGCAGTACTTC. This encodes CASSPSYYEQYF.

This sequence joins TRBV6-4 and TRBJ2-2; the match to TRBD1 covers 7 bases. The germline gives CDR1 MRHNA, CDR2 SNTAGT. The CDR3 is 15 amino acids. V dropped 2 bases and J dropped 4; count of bases not matched to a gene: 4. DNA of the CDR3: TGTGCCAGCAGTGACAGGGGGCTCGGCACCGGGGAGCTGTTTTTT. It translates to CASSDRGLGTGELFF.

The chain joins TRBV10-3 to TRBJ2-7; D is uncertain. Germline values: CDR1 ENHRY, CDR2 SYGVKD. The CDR3 is 17 amino acids. Trimming left V 2 bases short and J 1 base short, with 18 bases between. CDR3 bases: TGTGCCATCAGTGAGGCCCACTTAGCTAGTAGTTCCTACGAGCAGTACTTC. It is translated as CAISEAHLASSSYEQYF.

This clone appeared a few times. This chain joins TRBV7-3 and TRBJ2-5; 7 bases match TRBD2. CDR3 length equals 13 residues. Germline trimming cut 5 bases from V and 5 bases from J; bases unmatched to any gene: 5. From germline, CDR1 is SGHTA and CDR2 FQGTGA. In nucleotides, the CDR3 is TGTGCCAGCAGCGTGGGACTAATGGAGACCCAGTACTTC. Protein sequence: CASSVGLMETQYF. The entire variable domain, with the rest obtained from reference TRBV7-3 and TRBJ2-5, is as follows: GAGVSQTPSNKVTEKGKYVELRCDPISGHTALYWYRQSLGQGPEFLIYFQGTGAADDSGLPNDRFFAVRPEGSVSTLKIQRTERGDSAVYLCASSVGLMETQYFGPGTRLLVL.

A note on this clone: This may come from a read error, since a much larger clone is one base off. This chain joins TRBV11-2 and TRBJ2-7; 12 nucleotides agree with TRBD2. The V segment lost 6 bases and the J segment 3 bases; nucleotides outside the gene matches: 0. The CDR3 has 13 amino acids. Germline values: CDR1 SGHAT, CDR2 FQNNGV. The CDR3 sequence: CASRLAGGYEQYF. The DNA for the CDR3 is TGTGCCAGCAGACTAGCGGGAGGCTACGAGCAGTACTTC.

A few counts support this clone. In nucleotides, the CDR3 is TGCGCCAGCAGTGAGTATAGGGGGAGCTCCTACGAGCAGTACTTC. This gives the protein CASSEYRGSSYEQYF. The rearrangement uses TRBV10-1 and TRBJ2-7; tentatively, D is TRBD1 (6 bases). The V end was cut by 1 base, the J end by 0 bases, with 10 bases between. The germline CDR1 and CDR2 sequences are WNHNN and SYGVQD (reference sequence). The CDR3 runs 15 residues.

The chain couples TRBV18 to TRBJ1-1, with TRBD1 identical over 8 bases. Trimming cost V 3 bases and J 5 bases; bases outside gene matches: 5. Germline CDR1 and CDR2: KGHSH and LQKENI. The CDR3 is 14 residues long. CDR3: CASSPSGGETEAFF. The DNA for the CDR3 is TGTGCCAGCTCACCCTCAGGGGGCGAGACTGAAGCTTTCTTT.

The rearrangement uses TRBV28 and TRBJ1-3, with 8 bases that match TRBD1. This CDR3 is built from 14 residues. V lost 6 bases and J lost 5; bases outside the gene matches: 6. Germline V lookup: CDR1 MDHEN, CDR2 SYDVKM. The CDR3 DNA reads as TGTGCCAGCAGAGTCGACAGGGGACGAAACACCATATATTTT. This translates into CASRVDRGRNTIYF. The complete variable domain, with remaining parts taken from reference TRBV28 and TRBJ1-3, reads DVKVTQSSRYLVKRTGEKVFLECVQDMDHENMFWYRQDPGLGLRLIYFSYDVKMKEKGDIPEGYSVSREKKERFSLILESASTNQTSMYLCASRVDRGRNTIYFGEGSWLTVV.

The gene calls are TRBV6-6 and TRBJ2-1, with D tentatively TRBD2 (6 bases). This CDR3 contains 14 residues. V was cut by 2 bases and J by 8 bases, with 13 bases left in between. The germline gives CDR1 MNHNY, CDR2 SVGAGI (reference sequence). The CDR3 coding sequence is TGTGCCAGCAGTTACGTGACTAGGAGGTATGAGCAGTTCTTC. It codes for CASSYVTRRYEQFF.

The V and J genes are TRBV28 and TRBJ1-2; the D gene is possibly TRBD1 (6 bases). Germline V gives CDR1 MDHEN, CDR2 SYDVKM. The CDR3 length is 14 residues. The germline V and J ends were trimmed by 7 bases and 4 bases, with 16 bases remaining between them. CDR3 loop: CASTPGGGAYGYTF. The CDR3 DNA sequence: TGTGCCAGCACCCCGGGGGGGGGCGCCTATGGCTACACCTTC.

The J gene is TRBJ2-3, the V gene TRBV6-4; TRBD2 matches 8 bases. This CDR3 spans 15 amino acids. Germline values: CDR1 MRHNA, CDR2 SNTAGT. V was pared by 4 bases and J by 5 bases, with 8 bases of the junction left unmatched. CDR3 sequence reads: CASSAEAGAVDTQYF. CDR3 nucleotide sequence: TGTGCCAGCAGTGCCGAAGCGGGAGCGGTAGATACGCAGTATTTT.

The chain joins TRBV5-1 to TRBJ2-2, with D tentatively TRBD1 (6 bases). The germline V gene encodes CDR1 SGHRS and CDR2 YFSETQ. The CDR3 sequence is 14 residues long. The ends were cut back, 1 base at V and 6 bases at J, with 10 bases in the middle. CDR3 sequence reads: CASSLRSGAGELFF. CDR3 nucleotide sequence: TGCGCCAGCAGCTTGAGGTCAGGGGCCGGGGAGCTGTTTTTT.

The count of this clone is one. The sample contains more than one DNA sequence encoding this CDR3. V usage is TRBV6-4 and J usage is TRBJ1-5; no clear D gene. This CDR3 is built from 13 residues. Per germline, CDR1 MRHNA and CDR2 SNTAGT. The V end was cut by 3 bases, the J end by 5 bases, with 8 bases between. This CDR3 is CASSETEDQPQHF. The DNA for the CDR3 is TGTGCCAGCAGTGAAACAGAGGATCAGCCCCAGCATTTT.

The genes are TRBV30 and TRBJ1-2; D possibly corresponds to TRBD1 (5 bases). CDR3 length: 15 amino acids. Germline values: CDR1 GTSNPN, CDR2 SVGIG (reference sequence). V shed 5 bases and J shed 9 bases, with 25 bases lying between them. The CDR3 DNA follows: TGTGCCTGGCTGGATGGAGGGGAATGGAGTAGGAGCTACACCTTC. Its translation is CAWLDGGEWSRSYTF.

This chain connects TRBV5-1 to TRBJ2-3; TRBD1 aligns across 9 bases. With 4 bases clipped from V and 2 bases from J, the junction kept 8 bases outside the gene matches. The CDR3 runs 16 residues. Per germline, CDR1 SGHRS and CDR2 YFSETQ. The CDR3 nucleotides are TGCGCCAGCAGCCCTGGGACAGGGACTTCCACAGATACGCAGTATTTT. Translation: CASSPGTGTSTDTQYF.